This is a list of T cell receptor beta chains from one sample in a study of CD8+ T cells in alopecia areata. The protocol was immunoSEQ multiplex PCR, while the TCRdb copy is restricted to in-frame clones and leaves out a portion. Counted here are some 170,000 clones, approximately 70% occurring once; the ten biggest clones make up around 10%. This specimen consisted of CD8+ T cells sorted from blood, obtained at week 0. The receptors stem from a human donor with alopecia areata. The CDR3 runs from the conserved cysteine through the conserved F or W. D genes are given only for firm matches. For some rows the clone size is stated as once, few or many, or as a class when expanded; others skip it.

v_call	j_call	d_call	clone_size	cdr3_aa	cdr3_nt
TRBV19	TRBJ1-1	.	.	CASSLGDEAFF	TGTGCCAGTAGTCTGGGCGATGAAGCTTTCTTT
TRBV27	TRBJ1-5	.	.	CASSTHGRNQPQHF	TGTGCCAGCAGTACCCACGGGCGCAATCAGCCCCAGCATTTT
TRBV14	TRBJ2-1	.	.	CASSLAWGTYNEQFF	TGTGCCAGCAGCCTGGCCTGGGGGACCTACAATGAGCAGTTCTTC
TRBV29-1	TRBJ2-1	TRBD2	.	CSVEAPSGLYNEQFF	TGCAGCGTTGAAGCGCCTAGCGGGCTCTACAATGAGCAGTTCTTC
TRBV5-1	TRBJ2-7	TRBD1	.	CASSLGDREYYEQYF	TGCGCCAGCAGCCTGGGAGACAGGGAATACTACGAGCAGTACTTC
TRBV13	TRBJ2-1	TRBD2	.	CASSFPSGGTYNEQFF	TGTGCCAGCAGCTTTCCTAGCGGGGGGACCTACAATGAGCAGTTCTTC
TRBV7-9	TRBJ2-5	.	few	CASSNNQETQYF	TGTGCCAGCAGCAACAACCAAGAGACCCAGTACTTC
TRBV7-2	TRBJ1-2	.	few	CASSAGRDGYTF	TGTGCCAGCAGCGCCGGGAGAGATGGCTACACCTTC
TRBV9	TRBJ2-7	.	.	CASSGSSYEQYF	TGTGCCAGCAGCGGGAGCTCCTACGAGCAGTACTTC
TRBV25-1	TRBJ2-7	.	.	CASSEASISEQYF	TGTGCCAGCAGTGAAGCCAGCATAAGCGAGCAGTACTTC
TRBV5-6	TRBJ2-1	.	.	CASSFGLGGEQFF	TGTGCCAGCAGCTTTGGTTTGGGGGGCGAGCAGTTCTTC
TRBV7-9	TRBJ1-5	.	.	CASSVGGPQHF	TGTGCCAGCAGCGTAGGTGGGCCCCAGCATTTT
TRBV7-3	TRBJ2-6	.	.	CASSPGASGANVLTF	TGTGCCAGCAGCCCTGGGGCCTCTGGGGCCAACGTCCTGACTTTC
TRBV13	TRBJ2-3	.	once	CASSERDTQYF	TGTGCCAGCAGCGAGAGAGATACGCAGTATTTT
TRBV10-3	TRBJ2-6	.	.	CATTRPGANVLTF	TGTGCTACTACGCGCCCTGGGGCCAACGTCCTGACTTTC
TRBV7-9	TRBJ2-5	TRBD1	.	CASSLHGQGPKETQYF	TGTGCCAGCAGCTTACATGGACAGGGGCCTAAAGAGACCCAGTACTTC
TRBV11-2	TRBJ2-3	.	few	CASSPVGTDTDTQYF	TGTGCCAGCAGCCCCGTCGGGACTGACACAGATACGCAGTATTTT
TRBV29-1	TRBJ1-2	.	.	CSVIMTGGSYGYTF	TGCAGCGTCATAATGACGGGGGGAAGCTATGGCTACACCTTC
TRBV5-1	TRBJ2-5	TRBD2	.	CASQPRRGDQETQYF	TGCGCCAGCCAGCCTCGGCGGGGGGACCAAGAGACCCAGTACTTC
TRBV7-6	TRBJ1-1	.	.	CASSLGGEAFF	TGTGCCAGCAGCTTAGGAGGTGAAGCTTTCTTT
TRBV19	TRBJ2-7	.	.	CASSMGYEQYF	TGTGCCAGTAGTATGGGGTACGAGCAGTACTTC
TRBV7-8	TRBJ2-7	TRBD2	.	CASSGRGGSYEQYF	TGTGCCAGCTCGGGGCGGGGGGGCTCCTACGAGCAGTACTTC
TRBV7-9	TRBJ2-7	TRBD1	once	CASSFGSGTGGSYEQYF	TGTGCCAGCAGCTTCGGATCCGGGACAGGGGGTTCCTACGAGCAGTACTTC
TRBV9	TRBJ1-2	TRBD1	.	CASSAAGTEKYGYTF	TGTGCCAGCAGCGCCGCTGGGACAGAGAAATATGGCTACACCTTC
TRBV29-1	TRBJ2-1	.	few	CSAMGTEQFF	TGCAGCGCCATGGGGACTGAGCAGTTCTTC
TRBV25-1	TRBJ2-1	.	.	CASSDSGNEQFF	TGTGCCAGCAGTGATTCAGGCAATGAGCAGTTCTTC
TRBV7-8	TRBJ2-7	.	.	CASSPGFSSYEQYF	TGTGCCAGCAGCCCGGGATTTTCCTCCTACGAGCAGTACTTC
TRBV27	TRBJ2-7	.	few	CASSLTGVPSEQYF	TGTGCCAGCAGTTTAACGGGGGTACCTAGCGAGCAGTACTTC
TRBV14	TRBJ1-2	.	.	CATERGSGGYTF	TGTGCCACCGAGCGAGGGTCTGGGGGCTACACCTTC
TRBV7-9	TRBJ2-5	TRBD1	once	CASSFLDRGGETQYF	TGTGCCAGCAGCTTCCTCGACAGGGGAGGAGAGACCCAGTACTTC
TRBV30	TRBJ1-5	TRBD1	.	CAWSPTGQGVIQPQHF	TGTGCCTGGAGCCCCACTGGACAGGGTGTCATTCAGCCCCAGCATTTT
TRBV5-6	TRBJ2-7	TRBD1	.	CASSPGTGAEQYF	TGTGCCAGCAGCCCCGGGACAGGGGCCGAGCAGTACTTC
TRBV7-9	TRBJ2-7	.	once	CASTQGYEQYF	TGTGCCAGCACTCAGGGGTACGAGCAGTACTTC
TRBV7-8	TRBJ2-7	TRBD1	.	CASSVDRGAYEQYF	TGTGCCAGCAGCGTGGACAGGGGTGCGTACGAGCAGTACTTC
TRBV29-1	TRBJ2-7	.	few	CSVYCLASSYEQYF	TGCAGCGTTTACTGCCTAGCGAGCTCCTACGAGCAGTACTTC
TRBV5-1	TRBJ2-2	.	few	CASSLGGTGELFF	TGCGCCAGCAGCCTAGGGGGAACCGGGGAGCTGTTTTTT